The clone carrying this TCR beta chain appeared many times. V lost 2 bases to trimming and J lost 8 bases, with 10 bases between them. The CDR3 is made up of 14 amino acids. In germline, CDR1 is SNHLY, CDR2 FYNNEI. This entry comes from a study of breast tumors, draining lymph nodes, adjacent tissues. One entry per CDR3 protein, called by TCRdb with MiXCR from the multiplex PCR reads. Of approximately 12,000 distinct CDR3 sequences listed, around half are singletons. The chain carries TRBV2 and TRBJ1-6; no reliable D call. This TCR was recovered from a female donor with breast cancer. Some clones in this sample may be carry-over from other donors' samples. Source material: tumor-adjacent breast tissue. This chain's CDR3 is CASSEQGWYSPLHF. The DNA of the CDR3 is TGTGCCAGCAGTGAACAAGGGTGGTATTCACCCCTCCACTTT.